This is a list of T cell receptor beta chains from one sample in a study of CD8 T cells in ankylosing spondylitis. MiXCR was run by TCRdb on the 5' RACE reads, yielding one entry per CDR3 protein. This table holds 750,000 to 850,000 distinct CDR3 sequences, approximately 12% found once. Sequenced material: blood, either unsorted or a sorted T cell fraction (not recorded which). The receptors derive from a male donor with ankylosing spondylitis. Each CDR3 is given with its conserved first and last residue. Each record gives: D gene, CDR3 length, J gene, V gene, clone size, CDR3 protein, CDR3 DNA. A D gene is named only where the DNA matches it firmly. Size values are once, few and many counts, or a class for expanded clones, and some rows have none.

D gene: -; CDR3 length: 13; J gene: TRBJ2-1; V gene: TRBV4-3; clone size: -; CDR3 protein: CASRWNPSGEQFF; CDR3 DNA: TGCGCCAGCAGATGGAATCCTTCGGGGGAGCAGTTCTTC
D gene: TRBD1; CDR3 length: 14; J gene: TRBJ1-4; V gene: TRBV20-1; clone size: -; CDR3 protein: CSATRQGLNEKLFF; CDR3 DNA: TGCAGTGCTACCCGACAGGGCCTAAATGAAAAACTGTTTTTT
D gene: -; CDR3 length: 12; J gene: TRBJ1-2; V gene: TRBV20-1; clone size: many; CDR3 protein: CSATRPLYGYTF; CDR3 DNA: TGCAGTGCTACTAGACCGCTCTATGGCTACACCTTC
D gene: -; CDR3 length: 14; J gene: TRBJ2-7; V gene: TRBV7-2; clone size: once; CDR3 protein: CASSLLAISYEQYF; CDR3 DNA: TGTGCCAGCAGCTTACTAGCGATCTCCTACGAGCAGTACTTC
D gene: TRBD1; CDR3 length: 15; J gene: TRBJ2-5; V gene: TRBV10-3; clone size: many; CDR3 protein: CAISVPTGGEETQYF; CDR3 DNA: TGTGCCATCAGTGTTCCGACAGGGGGGGAAGAGACCCAGTACTTC
D gene: -; CDR3 length: 12; J gene: TRBJ2-7; V gene: TRBV20-1; clone size: -; CDR3 protein: CSASGLQREQYF; CDR3 DNA: TGCAGTGCTAGTGGGTTACAACGGGAGCAGTACTTC
D gene: -; CDR3 length: 13; J gene: TRBJ2-7; V gene: TRBV7-9; clone size: few; CDR3 protein: CASSQGGLSSPYF; CDR3 DNA: TGTGCCAGCAGCCAGGGTGGACTGAGCTCCCCCTACTTC
D gene: TRBD1; CDR3 length: 15; J gene: TRBJ2-7; V gene: TRBV7-2; clone size: -; CDR3 protein: CASSSPDRGAYEQYF; CDR3 DNA: TGTGCCAGCAGCTCACCGGACAGGGGGGCCTACGAGCAGTACTTC
D gene: TRBD2; CDR3 length: 16; J gene: TRBJ2-1; V gene: TRBV4-3; clone size: -; CDR3 protein: CASSQESSGGVSEQFF; CDR3 DNA: TGCGCCAGCAGCCAAGAAAGTAGCGGGGGGGTTAGTGAGCAGTTCTTC
D gene: TRBD1; CDR3 length: 13; J gene: TRBJ1-1; V gene: TRBV10-2; clone size: many; CDR3 protein: CASRGGGTGFAFF; CDR3 DNA: TGCGCCAGCAGAGGGGGGGGGACAGGGTTTGCTTTCTTT
D gene: -; CDR3 length: 14; J gene: TRBJ1-2; V gene: TRBV28; clone size: few; CDR3 protein: CASSLPPTGSGYTF; CDR3 DNA: TGTGCCAGCAGTTTACCCCCCACAGGGTCTGGCTACACCTTC
D gene: -; CDR3 length: 14; J gene: TRBJ1-6; V gene: TRBV20-1; clone size: few; CDR3 protein: CSASPGLPGAPLHF; CDR3 DNA: TGCAGTGCTAGCCCAGGCCTACCGGGAGCACCCCTCCACTTT
D gene: TRBD1; CDR3 length: 15; J gene: TRBJ2-5; V gene: TRBV6-5; clone size: few; CDR3 protein: CASSYSTGDGETQYF; CDR3 DNA: TGTGCCAGCAGTTACTCAACAGGGGACGGGGAGACCCAGTACTTC
D gene: TRBD2; CDR3 length: 15; J gene: TRBJ2-5; V gene: TRBV12-3/TRBV12-4; clone size: -; CDR3 protein: CASSLDPWGGETQYF; CDR3 DNA: TGTGCCAGCAGTCTGGACCCTTGGGGGGGAGAGACCCAGTACTTC
D gene: -; CDR3 length: 15; J gene: TRBJ1-4; V gene: TRBV12-3/TRBV12-4; clone size: many; CDR3 protein: CASSFRLATNEKLFF; CDR3 DNA: TGTGCCAGCAGTTTCCGGCTTGCAACTAATGAAAAACTGTTTTTT
D gene: -; CDR3 length: 14; J gene: TRBJ2-3; V gene: TRBV4-3; clone size: few; CDR3 protein: CASSLEGTTDTQYF; CDR3 DNA: TGCGCCAGCAGCCTAGAGGGCACCACAGATACGCAGTATTTT